A selection of T cell receptor beta chains follows, all from one sample in a study of T cell repertoires in cytomegalovirus infection. Each CDR3 protein is one row after TCRdb ran MiXCR on the reads. The table shows around 530,000 distinct CDR3 sequences, with roughly 29% occurring only once. The sequencing input was PBMCs. The receptor set was obtained from a human donor in good health (CMV status not recorded). Some clones in this sample may be carry-over from other donors' samples. CDR3s include the opening cysteine and the closing phenylalanine or tryptophan. Each record gives: J gene, V gene, D gene, clone size, CDR3 protein, CDR3 DNA. D genes are given only for firm matches. Clone size is shown for a subset of rows, as once, few, many or a class of expanded clone.

J gene: TRBJ2-1; V gene: TRBV11-2; D gene: TRBD2; clone size: few; CDR3 protein: CASSLDRLAGGGAYNEQFF; CDR3 DNA: TGTGCCAGCAGCTTAGATCGACTAGCGGGGGGGGGGGCCTACAATGAGCAGTTCTTC
J gene: TRBJ2-5; V gene: TRBV4-3; D gene: NA; clone size: NA; CDR3 protein: CASSQDPGPQETQYF; CDR3 DNA: TGCGCCAGCAGCCAAGATCCGGGACCCCAAGAGACCCAGTACTTC
J gene: TRBJ2-5; V gene: TRBV14; D gene: TRBD2; clone size: NA; CDR3 protein: CASSSLSGSTDETQYF; CDR3 DNA: TGTGCCAGCAGCTCACTTAGCGGGAGTACGGACGAGACCCAGTACTTC
J gene: TRBJ1-1; V gene: TRBV7-2; D gene: NA; clone size: many; CDR3 protein: CASSFQGRGTEAFF; CDR3 DNA: TGTGCCAGCAGCTTTCAGGGGAGAGGCACTGAAGCTTTCTTT
J gene: TRBJ1-5; V gene: TRBV12-3/TRBV12-4; D gene: NA; clone size: NA; CDR3 protein: CASSFEGFQPQHF; CDR3 DNA: TGTGCCAGCAGTTTTGAGGGATTTCAGCCCCAGCATTTT
J gene: TRBJ2-5; V gene: TRBV11-2; D gene: TRBD2; clone size: many; CDR3 protein: CASSLGPGGMETQYF; CDR3 DNA: TGTGCCAGCAGCTTAGGCCCGGGAGGGATGGAGACCCAGTACTTC
J gene: TRBJ1-1; V gene: TRBV5-1; D gene: TRBD1; clone size: NA; CDR3 protein: CASSSTWTGVPEAFF; CDR3 DNA: TGCGCCAGCAGTAGTACGTGGACAGGGGTGCCTGAAGCTTTCTTT
J gene: TRBJ2-2; V gene: TRBV7-2; D gene: TRBD2; clone size: NA; CDR3 protein: CASSLRGLAGGSPGELFF; CDR3 DNA: TGTGCCAGCAGCCTCCGGGGACTAGCGGGAGGTTCGCCCGGGGAGCTGTTTTTT
J gene: TRBJ1-6; V gene: TRBV6-6; D gene: NA; clone size: few; CDR3 protein: CASDVNGGPLHF; CDR3 DNA: TGTGCCAGCGACGTAAACGGAGGACCCCTCCACTTT
J gene: TRBJ2-3; V gene: TRBV7-8; D gene: NA; clone size: NA; CDR3 protein: CASSLLGTSVTDTQYF; CDR3 DNA: TGTGCCAGCAGCTTGTTGGGGACATCGGTAACAGATACGCAGTATTTT
J gene: TRBJ1-1; V gene: TRBV11-2; D gene: NA; clone size: few; CDR3 protein: CASSLDKVPGKNTEAFF; CDR3 DNA: TGTGCCAGCAGCTTAGATAAGGTTCCGGGGAAGAACACTGAAGCTTTCTTT
J gene: TRBJ2-7; V gene: TRBV4-3; D gene: NA; clone size: NA; CDR3 protein: CASSQGGIGEQYF; CDR3 DNA: TGCGCCAGCAGCCAAGGGGGGATCGGGGAGCAGTACTTC
J gene: TRBJ1-2; V gene: TRBV14; D gene: TRBD1; clone size: NA; CDR3 protein: CASSQVQGASYTF; CDR3 DNA: TGTGCCAGCAGCCAAGTGCAGGGGGCAAGCTACACCTTC
J gene: TRBJ2-7; V gene: TRBV6-2/TRBV6-3; D gene: TRBD2; clone size: few; CDR3 protein: CASSYSKVWLAGKEQYF; CDR3 DNA: TGTGCCAGCAGTTACTCGAAGGTCTGGCTAGCGGGAAAGGAGCAGTACTTC
J gene: TRBJ2-2; V gene: TRBV20-1; D gene: TRBD2; clone size: once; CDR3 protein: CSARSSGRDTGELFF; CDR3 DNA: TGCAGTGCTAGGTCTAGCGGGAGAGACACCGGGGAGCTGTTTTTT
J gene: TRBJ2-3; V gene: TRBV18; D gene: NA; clone size: NA; CDR3 protein: CASSRPSRDTQYF; CDR3 DNA: TGTGCCAGCTCACGGCCTAGTCGGGATACGCAGTATTTT
J gene: TRBJ1-4; V gene: TRBV15; D gene: NA; clone size: NA; CDR3 protein: CATSRDLGIGTNEKLFF; CDR3 DNA: TGTGCCACCAGCAGAGATTTGGGAATTGGAACTAATGAAAAACTGTTTTTT
J gene: TRBJ2-1; V gene: TRBV7-2; D gene: NA; clone size: NA; CDR3 protein: CASSLRIGLSGEQFF; CDR3 DNA: TGTGCCAGCAGCCTAAGGATCGGCCTCTCGGGTGAGCAGTTCTTC
J gene: TRBJ2-7; V gene: TRBV7-7; D gene: NA; clone size: few; CDR3 protein: CASSLDRGGAYEQYF; CDR3 DNA: TGTGCCAGCAGCTTAGACCGCGGGGGCGCGTACGAGCAGTACTTC
J gene: TRBJ1-2; V gene: TRBV18; D gene: NA; clone size: few; CDR3 protein: CASSFQDNYGYTF; CDR3 DNA: TGTGCCAGCTCATTCCAGGATAACTATGGCTACACCTTC
J gene: TRBJ1-5; V gene: TRBV12-3/TRBV12-4; D gene: NA; clone size: NA; CDR3 protein: CASSPDLQGFGNQPQHF; CDR3 DNA: TGTGCCAGCAGTCCAGACTTACAGGGTTTTGGCAATCAGCCCCAGCATTTT
J gene: TRBJ1-1; V gene: TRBV3-1; D gene: NA; clone size: NA; CDR3 protein: CASSRGDSEAFF; CDR3 DNA: TGTGCCAGCAGCCGGGGGGACTCTGAAGCTTTCTTT
J gene: TRBJ1-2; V gene: TRBV5-4; D gene: TRBD1; clone size: few; CDR3 protein: CASSSPRIDRGLRNYGYTF; CDR3 DNA: TGTGCCAGCAGCTCACCGAGGATCGACAGGGGCCTTCGTAACTATGGCTACACCTTC
J gene: TRBJ1-6; V gene: TRBV5-6; D gene: NA; clone size: NA; CDR3 protein: CASSWRRQSINSPLHF; CDR3 DNA: TGTGCCAGCAGCTGGAGGAGACAGTCTATTAATTCACCCCTCCACTTT
J gene: TRBJ2-1; V gene: TRBV12-3/TRBV12-4; D gene: NA; clone size: NA; CDR3 protein: CASSLAFGSVSSYNEQFF; CDR3 DNA: TGTGCCAGCAGTTTAGCTTTTGGGTCAGTGAGCTCCTACAATGAGCAGTTCTTC
J gene: TRBJ2-3; V gene: TRBV25-1; D gene: NA; clone size: NA; CDR3 protein: CASSESGRDGTDTQYF; CDR3 DNA: TGTGCCAGCAGTGAAAGTGGGCGGGATGGTACAGATACGCAGTATTTT
J gene: TRBJ1-1; V gene: TRBV7-2; D gene: NA; clone size: many; CDR3 protein: CASSPGHWNTEAFF; CDR3 DNA: TGTGCCAGCAGCCCGGGACATTGGAACACTGAAGCTTTCTTT
J gene: TRBJ2-1; V gene: TRBV12-3/TRBV12-4; D gene: NA; clone size: few; CDR3 protein: CASSSGPARIHNEQFF; CDR3 DNA: TGTGCCAGCAGTTCCGGGCCGGCTCGGATCCACAATGAGCAGTTCTTC
J gene: TRBJ2-3; V gene: TRBV7-9; D gene: NA; clone size: NA; CDR3 protein: CASSSPRSVGGISDTQYF; CDR3 DNA: TGTGCCAGCAGCTCACCCCGGTCGGTGGGCGGGATCTCTGATACGCAGTATTTT
J gene: TRBJ2-1; V gene: TRBV7-2; D gene: NA; clone size: many; CDR3 protein: CASSLQTSYEQFF; CDR3 DNA: TGTGCCAGCAGCTTACAGACTAGTTATGAGCAGTTCTTC
J gene: TRBJ2-1; V gene: TRBV5-4; D gene: NA; clone size: NA; CDR3 protein: CASRGQRSNEQFF; CDR3 DNA: TGTGCCAGCAGGGGACAAAGGAGCAATGAGCAGTTCTTC
J gene: TRBJ2-1; V gene: TRBV6-1; D gene: NA; clone size: NA; CDR3 protein: CASRGTGTASYNEQFF; CDR3 DNA: TGTGCCAGCAGGGGGACCGGGACTGCTTCCTACAATGAGCAGTTCTTC
J gene: TRBJ2-7; V gene: TRBV5-6; D gene: TRBD2; clone size: few; CDR3 protein: CASSLWASGRREQYF; CDR3 DNA: TGTGCCAGCAGCTTGTGGGCTAGCGGGAGACGCGAGCAGTACTTC
J gene: TRBJ2-1; V gene: TRBV7-2; D gene: NA; clone size: many; CDR3 protein: CASSLPVRTDKRYNEQFF; CDR3 DNA: TGTGCCAGCAGCTTACCCGTCAGGACAGACAAAAGGTACAATGAGCAGTTCTTC
J gene: TRBJ2-3; V gene: TRBV7-9; D gene: TRBD2; clone size: few; CDR3 protein: CASSFTSEPDTQYF; CDR3 DNA: TGTGCCAGCAGCTTTACTAGCGAACCAGATACGCAGTATTTT
J gene: TRBJ1-2; V gene: TRBV19; D gene: NA; clone size: NA; CDR3 protein: CASSFAPGTAYGYTF; CDR3 DNA: TGTGCCAGTAGTTTTGCCCCCGGGACGGCGTATGGCTACACCTTC
J gene: TRBJ2-3; V gene: TRBV7-2; D gene: TRBD2; clone size: many; CDR3 protein: CASSLLLAGGLYF; CDR3 DNA: TGTGCCAGCAGCCTCCTTTTAGCGGGAGGGCTGTATTTT
J gene: TRBJ1-2; V gene: TRBV20-1; D gene: NA; clone size: few; CDR3 protein: CSASSDTTNYGYTF; CDR3 DNA: TGCAGTGCTAGCTCAGATACCACTAACTATGGCTACACCTTC
J gene: TRBJ1-2; V gene: TRBV5-4; D gene: TRBD1; clone size: few; CDR3 protein: CASSRTAGGVRYGYTF; CDR3 DNA: TGTGCCAGCAGCCGGACGGCAGGGGGTGTTAGGTATGGCTACACCTTC
J gene: TRBJ2-5; V gene: TRBV5-8; D gene: TRBD2; clone size: NA; CDR3 protein: CASSLEGLAGQETQYF; CDR3 DNA: TGTGCCAGCAGCTTGGAGGGACTAGCGGGCCAAGAGACCCAGTACTTC
J gene: TRBJ2-1; V gene: TRBV6-6; D gene: TRBD2; clone size: NA; CDR3 protein: CASLLAGNNEQFF; CDR3 DNA: TGTGCCAGCTTACTAGCGGGAAACAATGAGCAGTTCTTC
J gene: TRBJ2-2; V gene: TRBV4-1; D gene: TRBD1; clone size: NA; CDR3 protein: CASSQWDREGGELFF; CDR3 DNA: TGCGCCAGCAGCCAATGGGACAGGGAAGGCGGGGAGCTGTTTTTT
J gene: TRBJ2-2; V gene: TRBV11-2; D gene: TRBD2; clone size: NA; CDR3 protein: CASILLGGRKTGELFF; CDR3 DNA: TGTGCCAGCATCCTTTTGGGCGGGAGAAAAACCGGGGAGCTGTTTTTT
J gene: TRBJ1-2; V gene: TRBV6-2/TRBV6-3; D gene: NA; clone size: few; CDR3 protein: CASSYSSGGLGYTF; CDR3 DNA: TGTGCCAGCAGTTACTCGAGCGGAGGGCTTGGCTACACCTTC
J gene: TRBJ2-5; V gene: TRBV10-3; D gene: TRBD2; clone size: NA; CDR3 protein: CAISDSSGSETQYF; CDR3 DNA: TGTGCCATCAGTGATTCTAGCGGGAGCGAGACCCAGTACTTC
J gene: TRBJ2-5; V gene: TRBV7-2; D gene: TRBD2; clone size: NA; CDR3 protein: CASSRGRGVLIETQYF; CDR3 DNA: TGTGCCAGCAGCAGGGGACGGGGGGTTTTAATCGAGACCCAGTACTTC
J gene: TRBJ2-5; V gene: TRBV28; D gene: TRBD2; clone size: few; CDR3 protein: CASSPPWAGDQETQYF; CDR3 DNA: TGTGCCAGCAGTCCCCCCTGGGCGGGGGACCAAGAGACCCAGTACTTC
J gene: TRBJ2-1; V gene: TRBV29-1; D gene: TRBD2; clone size: NA; CDR3 protein: CSVLVVAGDLGEFF; CDR3 DNA: TGCAGCGTTCTCGTAGTAGCGGGGGATTTAGGGGAGTTCTTC
J gene: TRBJ1-5; V gene: TRBV6-2/TRBV6-3; D gene: TRBD1; clone size: few; CDR3 protein: CASNPTGASNQPQHF; CDR3 DNA: TGTGCCAGCAACCCGACAGGGGCTAGCAATCAGCCCCAGCATTTT
J gene: TRBJ2-7; V gene: TRBV10-3; D gene: TRBD2; clone size: NA; CDR3 protein: CAIGTTENYEQYF; CDR3 DNA: TGTGCCATCGGGACTACCGAAAATTACGAGCAGTACTTC
J gene: TRBJ2-1; V gene: TRBV6-1; D gene: TRBD2; clone size: NA; CDR3 protein: CASSDRVAGVGPDEQFF; CDR3 DNA: TGTGCCAGCAGCGACCGGGTAGCGGGAGTCGGTCCTGATGAGCAGTTCTTC
J gene: TRBJ1-5; V gene: TRBV6-1; D gene: NA; clone size: few; CDR3 protein: CASSPVNVEPQHF; CDR3 DNA: TGTGCCAGCAGCCCCGTAAACGTTGAGCCCCAGCATTTT